One sample yielded the 25 T cell receptor beta chains listed below, sequenced in a study of blood T cells in healthy people across ages. The authors ran a second PCR of 7 to 11 cycles using a sample-barcoded 5' primer and a J-beta primer mix. TCRdb reprocessed the 5' RACE reads with MiXCR, giving one entry per CDR3 protein. The profile shows almost 800,000 distinct CDR3 sequences, roughly 60% of them singletons. Sequencing was done on a sample of blood. Receptors originate from a man younger than 45 in good health.

In its sample, this clonotype was seen a few times. The V call is TRBV9, the J call TRBJ2-5; 12 bases align to TRBD2. The CDR3 is made up of 15 amino acids. J lost 5 bases, V lost 1 base, and 3 bases had no gene match. Germline V gives CDR1 SGDLS, CDR2 YYNGEE. In DNA form, the CDR3 reads TGTGCCAGCAGCGTATCTAGCGGGGGGGAGGAGACCCAGTACTTC. The encoded protein is CASSVSSGGEETQYF.

The rearrangement links TRBV15 to TRBJ2-5, with D perhaps matching TRBD1 or TRBD2 (5 bases each). Germline V gene sequence: CDR1 LNHNV, CDR2 YYDKDF (reference sequence). This CDR3 contains 14 residues. Trimming cost V 4 bases and J 1 base, with 10 bases left between them. CDR3 region: CATSIQRGQETQYF. The CDR3 region has the DNA TGTGCCACCAGCATTCAGAGGGGCCAAGAGACCCAGTACTTC.

This chain connects TRBV5-6 to TRBJ2-1; D is ambiguous. The germline V and J ends were trimmed by 4 bases and 8 bases, with 7 bases remaining between them. Germline V CDR1 and CDR2: SGHDT, YYEEEE. This CDR3 comprises 11 residues. The CDR3 loop reads CASSLKDEQFF. In nucleotides, the CDR3 is TGTGCCAGCAGCCTCAAGGATGAGCAGTTCTTC. Supplemented by reference TRBV5-6 and TRBJ2-1, the full variable domain reads DAGVTQSPTHLIKTRGQQVTLRCSPKSGHDTVSWYQQALGQGPQFIFQYYEEEERQRGNFPDRFSGHQFPNYSSELNVNALLLGDSALYLCASSLKDEQFFGPGTRLTVL.

This chain joins TRBV10-3 and TRBJ1-6; 8 bases agree with TRBD1. The germline V gene encodes CDR1 ENHRY and CDR2 SYGVKD. V was pared by 7 bases and J by 6 bases, with 8 bases of the junction left unmatched. The CDR3 extends over 15 amino acids. CDR3 sequence: CAITAGTGLNSPLHF. CDR3 nucleotides: TGTGCCATCACCGCCGGGACAGGCCTTAATTCACCCCTCCACTTT.

The genes are TRBV12-3 or TRBV12-4 and TRBJ2-5; D remains ambiguous. The CDR3 is 15 amino acids. The V end was cut by 6 bases, the J end by 5 bases, with 19 bases between. CDR3 sequence: CASSKTQTFRETQYF. The CDR3 DNA is TGTGCCAGCAGCAAGACACAAACCTTTCGGGAGACCCAGTACTTC.

The V call is TRBV3-1, the J call TRBJ1-1, with no clear D. The CDR3 runs to 14 residues. Trimming stripped 1 base from V and 5 bases from J, with 11 bases between. Germline V gives CDR1 LGHDT, CDR2 YNNKEL (reference sequence). CDR3 sequence (DNA): TGTGCCAGCAGCCAAGTAGTAGGCGGGACTGAAGCTTTCTTT. It yields the protein CASSQVVGGTEAFF.

In its sample, this clonotype was seen many times. The chain joins TRBV7-2 to TRBJ2-1; D unresolved. The V end was cut by 5 bases, the J end by 0 bases, with 2 bases between. CDR1 and CDR2 (germline): SGHTA, FQGNSA. The CDR3 sequence is 12 residues long. The CDR3 is CASSLSYNEQFF. In DNA form, the CDR3 reads TGTGCCAGCAGCCTCTCCTACAATGAGCAGTTCTTC.

Note on this clonotype: This is likely a read error, given that the CDR3 carries no conserved phenylalanine or tryptophan at its end. This rearrangement joins TRBV6-4 to TRBJ2-1; D is undetermined. The V end was cut by 9 bases, the J end by 6 bases, with 3 bases between. Germline assignment: CDR1 MRHNA and CDR2 SNTAGT. There are 9 residues in the CDR3. The CDR3 nucleotides read TGTGCCAGATCCAATGAGCAGTTCCTC. The encoded protein is CARSNEQFL.

This clonotype was seen more than once but under ten times. V gene TRBV7-2 combines with J gene TRBJ1-2; possible D gene TRBD1, 5 bases. Germline loops: CDR1 SGHTA, CDR2 FQGNSA. Trimming left V 1 base short and J 6 bases short, with 15 bases between. This CDR3 spans 15 amino acids. This CDR3 is CASSLGVGRWDGYTF. In nucleotides, the CDR3 is TGTGCCAGCAGCTTAGGCGTGGGGCGGTGGGATGGCTACACCTTC. Filled out from reference TRBV7-2 and TRBJ1-2, the complete variable domain reads GAGVSQSPSNKVTEKGKDVELRCDPISGHTALYWYRQSLGQGLEFLIYFQGNSAPDKSGLPSDRFSAERTGGSVSTLTIQRTQQEDSAVYLCASSLGVGRWDGYTFGSGTRLTVV.

The chain is built from TRBV4-2 and TRBJ1-5; D is uncertain. Trimming pared 0 bases from V and 9 bases from J, leaving 9 bases between. CDR3 length: 13 residues. Germline V gene sequence: CDR1 LGHNA, CDR2 YNFKEQ. The CDR3 loop is CASSQDSQGPQHF. The CDR3 region has the DNA TGTGCCAGCAGCCAAGATTCTCAAGGGCCCCAGCATTTT.

The chain uses TRBV18 and TRBJ1-2; D is uncertain. The ends were cut back, 1 base at V and 5 bases at J, with 17 bases in the middle. Germline-derived CDR1 and CDR2 are KGHSH and LQKENI. The CDR3 length is 16 residues. CDR3 nucleotide sequence: TGTGCCAGCTCACCACGCGGGGATAATGGCGTTTATGGCTACACCTTC. Amino acids: CASSPRGDNGVYGYTF.

V usage is TRBV20-1 and J usage is TRBJ1-1; D is unclear. CDR3 length equals 14 residues. Germline V CDR1 and CDR2: DFQATT, SNEGSKA (reference sequence). V was clipped by 1 base and J by 1 base, with 10 bases between them. The chain's CDR3 is CSARVGSANTEAFF. The CDR3 region has the DNA TGCAGTGCTAGAGTTGGCAGTGCGAACACTGAAGCTTTCTTT.

This clonotype was found a few times. The gene calls are TRBV5-1 and TRBJ2-7; TRBD1 matches 9 bases. Germline V gene sequence: CDR1 SGHRS, CDR2 YFSETQ. Trimming at V came to 2 bases and at J to 3 bases, leaving 9 bases not matched to a gene. The CDR3 spans 16 residues. The CDR3 protein is CASSLYSGTGIYEQYF. The CDR3 DNA is TGCGCCAGCAGCTTATATTCCGGGACAGGGATCTACGAGCAGTACTTC.

Note on this clonotype: The germline gene is not matched at one end of the junction; a read error may be the cause. The V call is TRBV7-2, the J call TRBJ1-2, with no clear D. The CDR3 has 14 amino acids. The V gene's germline CDR1 is SGHTA and CDR2 FQGNSA. The CDR3 region has the DNA TGTGCCAGCAGCCGGGAAATGGTTGGCTATGGCTATACCTTC. Residues: CASSREMVGYGYTF.

The chain uses TRBV27 and TRBJ2-5, with 7 bases matching TRBD2. CDR1 is MNHEY and CDR2 is SMNVEV in the germline V gene (reference sequence). CDR3 length: 14 amino acids. Unmatched junction bases numbered 7, after V lost 5 bases and J lost 4 bases. The CDR3 is CASSRREWGETQYF. The CDR3 nucleotides are TGTGCCAGCAGTCGGCGGGAGTGGGGAGAGACCCAGTACTTC.

CDR3 protein: CASSQDAAGLAGRNEQFF. CDR3 DNA sequence: TGTGCCAGCAGCCAAGATGCAGCGGGACTAGCAGGGAGAAATGAGCAGTTCTTC. The chain uses TRBV4-2 and TRBJ2-1; 9 bases match TRBD2. This CDR3 has 18 amino acids. CDR1 is LGHNA, CDR2 YNFKEQ, per germline. V lost 0 bases, J lost 7 bases, and 13 bases stayed unmatched.

This clonotype has a handful of counts. A much more abundant neighbour one base away suggests this may be a read error. The chain is built from TRBV6-6 and TRBJ1-2; possible D gene TRBD1, 5 bases. The CDR3 covers 13 residues. Germline V CDR1 and CDR2: MNHNY, SVGAGI (reference sequence). Written as DNA, the CDR3 is TGTGCCGGCAGCCACGGGGGGAACTATGGCTACACCTTC. Its translation is CAGSHGGNYGYTF.

V usage is TRBV9 and J usage is TRBJ2-1; 7 bases agree with TRBD2. This CDR3 comprises 15 residues. CDR1 and CDR2 from the germline V gene are SGDLS and YYNGEE. V lost 5 bases, J lost 7 bases, and 12 bases stayed unmatched. CDR3 coding DNA: TGTGCCAGCAGTTTAGCAACGACTAGCTTGAATGAGCAGTTCTTC. Amino acids: CASSLATTSLNEQFF.

For the CDR3, the DNA is TGCAGTGCTAGAGATACAGGGGCGGGAGCCTACGAGCAGTACTTC. Protein product: CSARDTGAGAYEQYF. The genes are TRBV20-1 and TRBJ2-7; the D gene could be TRBD1 or TRBD2 (7 bases each). Trimming shortened V by 0 bases and J by 2 bases, and 14 bases separated the two germline ends. The CDR3 runs 15 residues. CDR1 DFQATT and CDR2 SNEGSKA come from the germline V gene (reference sequence).

The J gene is TRBJ2-1, the V gene TRBV20-1, with D unclear. The end of the DNA aligns better with TRBJ2-7, so the J call may be wrong. CDR1 and CDR2 from the germline V gene are DFQATT and SNEGSKA (reference sequence). This CDR3 comprises 12 residues. The chain's CDR3 is CSARMSGSEQYF. As DNA, the CDR3 is TGCAGTGCCAGAATGTCAGGCAGCGAGCAGTACTTC.

The V and J genes are TRBV6-6 and TRBJ2-7; D is possibly TRBD1 (6 bases). The CDR3 covers 13 residues. Germline lookup yields CDR1 MNHNY and CDR2 SVGAGI (reference sequence). V lost 2 bases to trimming and J lost 5 bases, with 10 bases between them. This CDR3 is CASSYHRDDEQYF. CDR3 nucleotide sequence: TGTGCCAGCAGTTACCACAGGGACGACGAGCAGTACTTC.

This clonotype occurred a few times. The V call is TRBV29-1, the J call TRBJ1-2; D gene uncertain. The CDR3 loop spans 12 amino acids. V was pared by 4 bases and J by 4 bases, with 10 bases between. Per germline, CDR1 SQVTM and CDR2 ANQGSEA. The CDR3 nucleotides read TGCAGCGTTGTGTCAGGAATCTATGGCTACACCTTC. Translating gives CSVVSGIYGYTF.

The chain carries TRBV4-2 and TRBJ2-4, with a possible D match to TRBD2 (5 bases). The CDR3 length is 14 residues. V was clipped by 1 base and J by 7 bases, with 11 bases between them. Per germline, CDR1 LGHNA and CDR2 YNFKEQ. This CDR3 reads CASSQVASSNIQYF. Here the CDR3 DNA reads TGTGCCAGCAGCCAAGTAGCTAGCAGTAACATTCAGTACTTC.

Worth noting for this clonotype: Relative to the germline gene, one junction end is altered; a read error may explain this. The CDR3, as DNA: TGTGCCAGCAGCCAAGATGTTAACCTGGGGAACACGGAAGCTTTCTTT. This gives the protein CASSQDVNLGNTEAFF. This rearrangement joins TRBV4-2 to TRBJ1-1, with unresolved D. Germline lookup yields CDR1 LGHNA and CDR2 YNFKEQ. This CDR3 has 16 residues.

The genes are TRBV7-6 and TRBJ1-5; 8 bases map to TRBD1. Losses at the gene ends were 5 bases for V and 7 bases for J; bases not matched to a gene: 7. Germline V gene data show CDR1 as SGHVS and CDR2 as FNYEAQ. The CDR3 is 14 residues long. CDR3 residues: CASSLQGVGQPQHF. The CDR3 DNA reads TGTGCCAGCAGCCTACAGGGGGTTGGCCAGCCCCAGCATTTT.